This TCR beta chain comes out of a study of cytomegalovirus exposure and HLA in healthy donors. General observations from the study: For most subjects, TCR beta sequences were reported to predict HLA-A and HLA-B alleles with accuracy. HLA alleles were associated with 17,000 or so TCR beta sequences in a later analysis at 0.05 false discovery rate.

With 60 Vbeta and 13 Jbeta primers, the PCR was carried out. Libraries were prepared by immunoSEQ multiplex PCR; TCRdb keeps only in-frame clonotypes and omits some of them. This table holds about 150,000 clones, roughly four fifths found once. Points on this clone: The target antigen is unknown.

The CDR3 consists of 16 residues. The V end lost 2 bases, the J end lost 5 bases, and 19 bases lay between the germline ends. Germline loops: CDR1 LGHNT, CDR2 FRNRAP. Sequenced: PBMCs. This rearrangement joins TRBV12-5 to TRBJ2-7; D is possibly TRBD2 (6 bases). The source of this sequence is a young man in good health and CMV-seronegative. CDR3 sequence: CASGLPSGTPLNEQYF. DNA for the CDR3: TGTGCTAGTGGTTTGCCGTCCGGGACTCCTCTCAACGAGCAGTACTTC.